Ten or more counts support the clone carrying this T cell receptor beta chain. The antigen is not known. The entry originates in a study of naive and memory T cell subsets. Notes on the study in general: Potentially, T cell activation and differentiation skew this RNA-based measurement.

A UMI-containing oligonucleotide was joined by 3' ligation to the TCR cDNA template. RNA was extracted from approximately 2.4 ml of whole blood of healthy adults. Amplification of ligated cDNA took four PCR rounds with SP2 and nested alpha and beta constant primers. Via MiXCR, TCRdb re-called the 5' RACE reads, giving one row per CDR3 protein. The sample yields tens of thousands of distinct CDR3 sequences, about 4.8% seen once. With 7 bases clipped from V and 7 bases from J, the junction kept 8 bases outside the gene matches. The V gene's germline CDR1 is SQVTM and CDR2 ANQGSEA. The CDR3 is 15 amino acids.

This chain connects TRBV29-1 to TRBJ2-4, with 15 positions matching TRBD2. This receptor was identified in a female donor in good health. The CDR3 DNA sequence: TGCAGCGCAAGGACTAGCGGGAGGGCCGGGAACATTCAGTACTTC. This encodes CSARTSGRAGNIQYF.